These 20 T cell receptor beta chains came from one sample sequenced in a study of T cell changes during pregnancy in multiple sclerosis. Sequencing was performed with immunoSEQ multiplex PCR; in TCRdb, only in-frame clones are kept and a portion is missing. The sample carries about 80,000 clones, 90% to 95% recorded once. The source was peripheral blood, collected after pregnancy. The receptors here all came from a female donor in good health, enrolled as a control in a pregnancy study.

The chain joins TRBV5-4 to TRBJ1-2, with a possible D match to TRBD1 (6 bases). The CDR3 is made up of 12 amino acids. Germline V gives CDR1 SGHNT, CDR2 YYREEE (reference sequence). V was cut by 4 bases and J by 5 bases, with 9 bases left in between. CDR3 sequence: CASSGTGYGYTF. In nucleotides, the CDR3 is TGTGCCAGCAGCGGCACAGGGTATGGCTACACCTTC.

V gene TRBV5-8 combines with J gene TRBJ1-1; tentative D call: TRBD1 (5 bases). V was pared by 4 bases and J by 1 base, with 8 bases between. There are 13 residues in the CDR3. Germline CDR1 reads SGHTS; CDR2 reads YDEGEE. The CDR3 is CASSKTENTEAFF. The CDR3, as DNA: TGTGCCAGCAGCAAGACAGAGAACACTGAAGCTTTCTTT.

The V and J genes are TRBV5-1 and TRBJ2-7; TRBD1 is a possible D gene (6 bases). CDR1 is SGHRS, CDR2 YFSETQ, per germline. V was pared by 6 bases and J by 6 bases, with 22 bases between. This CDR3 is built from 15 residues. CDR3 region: CASMQGLGMICEQYF. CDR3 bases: TGCGCCAGCATGCAGGGGCTAGGGATGATTTGCGAGCAGTACTTC. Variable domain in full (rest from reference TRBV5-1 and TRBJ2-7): KAGVTQTPRYLIKTRGQQVTLSCSPISGHRSVSWYQQTPGQGLQFLFEYFSETQRNKGNFPGRFSGRQFSNSRSEMNVSTLELGDSALYLCASMQGLGMICEQYFGPGTRLTVT.

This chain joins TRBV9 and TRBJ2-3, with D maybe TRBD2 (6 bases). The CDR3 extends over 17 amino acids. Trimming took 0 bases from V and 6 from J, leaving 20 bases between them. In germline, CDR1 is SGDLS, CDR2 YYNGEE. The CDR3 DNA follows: TGTGCCAGCAGCGTAGGGGGTCGTGCGGGGCTCGTGGATACGCAGTATTTT. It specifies CASSVGGRAGLVDTQYF.

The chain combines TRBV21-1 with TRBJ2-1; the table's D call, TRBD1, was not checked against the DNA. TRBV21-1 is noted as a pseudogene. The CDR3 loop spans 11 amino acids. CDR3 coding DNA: TGTGCCAGCAGACAGGGACCTCAGCAGTTCTTC. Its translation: CASRQGPQQFF.

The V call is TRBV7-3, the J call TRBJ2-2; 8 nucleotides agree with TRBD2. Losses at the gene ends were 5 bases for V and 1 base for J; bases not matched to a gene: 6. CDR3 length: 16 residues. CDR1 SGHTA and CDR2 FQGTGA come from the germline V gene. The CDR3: CASSPGLALNTGELFF. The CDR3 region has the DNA TGTGCCAGCAGCCCCGGACTAGCCCTGAACACCGGGGAGCTGTTTTTT.

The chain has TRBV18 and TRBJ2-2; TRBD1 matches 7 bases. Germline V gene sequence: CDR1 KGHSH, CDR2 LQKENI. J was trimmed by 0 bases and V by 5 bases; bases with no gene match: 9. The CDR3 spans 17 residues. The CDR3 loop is CASSYRGSLANTGELFF. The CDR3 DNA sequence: TGTGCCAGCTCATACAGGGGTTCCCTCGCGAACACCGGGGAGCTGTTTTTT.

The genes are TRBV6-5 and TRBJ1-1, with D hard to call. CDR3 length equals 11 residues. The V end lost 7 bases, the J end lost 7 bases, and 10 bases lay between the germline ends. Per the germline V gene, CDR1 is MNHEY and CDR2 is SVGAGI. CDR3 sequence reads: CASTARLEAFF. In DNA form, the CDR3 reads TGTGCCAGCACCGCGCGGCTTGAAGCTTTCTTT.

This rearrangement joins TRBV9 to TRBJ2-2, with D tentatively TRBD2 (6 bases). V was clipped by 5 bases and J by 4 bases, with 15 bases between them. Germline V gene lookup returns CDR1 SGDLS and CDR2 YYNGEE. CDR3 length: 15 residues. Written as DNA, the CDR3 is TGTGCCAGCAGGAGGGGCGGGACTCCCACCGGGGAGCTGTTTTTT. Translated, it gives CASRRGGTPTGELFF.

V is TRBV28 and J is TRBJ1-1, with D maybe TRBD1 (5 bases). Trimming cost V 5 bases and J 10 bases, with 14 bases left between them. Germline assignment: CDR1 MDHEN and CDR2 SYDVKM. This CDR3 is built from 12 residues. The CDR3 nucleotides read TGTGCCAGCAGTCCACAGGCCCCTGGAGCTTTCTTT. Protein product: CASSPQAPGAFF.

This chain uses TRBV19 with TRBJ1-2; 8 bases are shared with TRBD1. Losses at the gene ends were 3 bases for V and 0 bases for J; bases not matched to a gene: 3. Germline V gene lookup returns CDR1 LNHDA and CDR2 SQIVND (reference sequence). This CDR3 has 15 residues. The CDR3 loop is CASSMGTGANYGYTF. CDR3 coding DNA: TGTGCCAGTAGTATGGGGACAGGAGCTAACTATGGCTACACCTTC.

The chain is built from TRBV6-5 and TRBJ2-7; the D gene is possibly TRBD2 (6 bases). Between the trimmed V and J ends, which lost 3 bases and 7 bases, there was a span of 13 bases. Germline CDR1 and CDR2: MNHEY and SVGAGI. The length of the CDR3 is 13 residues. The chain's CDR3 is CASSYFRAGEQYF. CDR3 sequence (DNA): TGTGCCAGCAGTTATTTTCGGGCGGGGGAGCAGTACTTC.

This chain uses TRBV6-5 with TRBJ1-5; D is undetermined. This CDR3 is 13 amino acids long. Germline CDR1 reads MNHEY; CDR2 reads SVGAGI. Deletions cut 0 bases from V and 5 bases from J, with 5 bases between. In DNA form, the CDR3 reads TGTGCCAGCAGTTACTCGGGCCATCAGCCCCAGCATTTT. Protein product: CASSYSGHQPQHF.

The CDR3 DNA reads TGTGCCAGCACATTGCAGGGTGGGGATACGCAGTATTTT. This encodes CASTLQGGDTQYF. This chain connects TRBV2 to TRBJ2-3; D may be TRBD1 (5 bases). The CDR3 is 13 amino acids. V was cut by 7 bases and J by 6 bases, with 14 bases left in between. Germline V CDR1 and CDR2: SNHLY, FYNNEI.

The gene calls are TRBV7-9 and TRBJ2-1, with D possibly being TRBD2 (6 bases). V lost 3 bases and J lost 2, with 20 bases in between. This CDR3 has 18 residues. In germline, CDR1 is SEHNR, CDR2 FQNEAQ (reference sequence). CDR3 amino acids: CASSLGIRESGTYNEQFF. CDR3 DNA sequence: TGTGCCAGCAGCTTGGGGATCCGGGAGTCAGGGACCTACAATGAGCAGTTCTTC.

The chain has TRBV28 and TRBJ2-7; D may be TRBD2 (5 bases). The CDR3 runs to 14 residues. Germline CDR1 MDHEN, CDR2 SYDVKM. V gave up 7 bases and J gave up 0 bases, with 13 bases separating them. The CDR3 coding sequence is TGTGCCAGCACCCCGACGGGAAGCTCCTACGAGCAGTACTTC. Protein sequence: CASTPTGSSYEQYF.

The CDR3 nucleotides are TGTGCCAGCAGCCTCGGCGGGACCTTCAACGAGCAGTACTTC. This encodes CASSLGGTFNEQYF. The genes are TRBV28 and TRBJ2-7; perhaps TRBD2 as D (6 bases). The CDR3 totals 14 residues. The V gene lost 6 bases and the J gene lost 5 bases, with 17 bases spanning the gap. Germline V gives CDR1 MDHEN, CDR2 SYDVKM.

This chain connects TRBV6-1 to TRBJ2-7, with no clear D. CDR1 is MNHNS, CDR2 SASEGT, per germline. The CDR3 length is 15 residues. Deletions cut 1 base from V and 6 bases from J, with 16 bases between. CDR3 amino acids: CASSEGNGWSTEQYF. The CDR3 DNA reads TGTGCCAGCAGTGAAGGAAATGGGTGGAGTACCGAGCAGTACTTC.

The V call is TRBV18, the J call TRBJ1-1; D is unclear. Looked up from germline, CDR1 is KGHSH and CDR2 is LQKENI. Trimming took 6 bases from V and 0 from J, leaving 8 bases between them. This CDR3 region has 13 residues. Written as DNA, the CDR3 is TGTGCCAGCTCCCCTTCGGTGAACACTGAAGCTTTCTTT. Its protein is CASSPSVNTEAFF.

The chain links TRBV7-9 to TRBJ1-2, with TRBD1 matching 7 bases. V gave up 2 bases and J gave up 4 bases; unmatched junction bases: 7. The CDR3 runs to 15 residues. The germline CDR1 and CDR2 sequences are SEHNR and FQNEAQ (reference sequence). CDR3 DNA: TGTGCCAGCAGCTTAAACAGGGGATCCCTCTATGGCTACACCTTC. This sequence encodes CASSLNRGSLYGYTF.